Following are 26 T cell receptor beta chains from one sample sequenced in a study of T cell repertoires in cytomegalovirus infection. TCRdb re-called the reads with MiXCR, one entry per CDR3 protein. The top ten hold under 20% of the sample, which has a few hundred thousand distinct CDR3 sequences, more than 30% seen once. No antigen has been assigned to these receptors. The input for sequencing was cultured PBMCs, taken from culture after CMV antigen stimulation. The receptor source for this set is a human donor in good health (CMV status not recorded). Some clones in this sample may be carry-over from other donors' samples.

The V gene is TRBV25-1, the J gene TRBJ1-1, with a tentative D call TRBD1 (5 bases). In germline, CDR1 is MGHDK, CDR2 SYGVNS. V was shortened by 0 bases and J by 3 bases, with 17 bases between the two germline ends. The CDR3 is made up of 17 amino acids. The CDR3 region is CASSEYKGAGWDTEAFF. The CDR3, as DNA: TGTGCCAGCAGTGAATATAAGGGAGCAGGGTGGGACACTGAAGCTTTCTTT.

This clonotype has more than one count but fewer than ten. The rearrangement joins TRBV20-1 to TRBJ2-1; 11 bases are shared with TRBD2. CDR3 length: 14 amino acids. The V gene's germline CDR1 is DFQATT and CDR2 SNEGSKA (reference sequence). Trimming removed 0 bases from V and 10 bases from J; junction bases left unmatched: 5. CDR3 coding DNA: TGCAGTGCTAGAGATACGGCTAGCGGGAGGGAGCAGTTCTTC. Protein product: CSARDTASGREQFF.

V gene TRBV9 combines with J gene TRBJ2-3, with D possibly matching TRBD2 (6 bases). CDR1 and CDR2 (germline): SGDLS, YYNGEE. The CDR3 consists of 16 residues. V gave up 0 bases and J gave up 1 base, with 12 bases separating them. This chain's CDR3 is CASSVGVAERTDTQYF. The CDR3 coding sequence is TGTGCCAGCAGCGTAGGAGTAGCGGAACGCACAGATACGCAGTATTTT.

This clonotype was counted between two and nine times. The chain combines TRBV12-3 or TRBV12-4 with TRBJ2-1, with a possible D match to TRBD2 (5 bases). The germline V and J ends were trimmed by 2 bases and 3 bases, with 11 bases remaining between them. This CDR3 has 15 amino acids. The CDR3 is CASSLQASSYNEQFF. The CDR3 DNA is TGTGCCAGCAGTTTACAGGCTAGCAGCTACAATGAGCAGTTCTTC.

This clonotype came up many times. The V and J genes are TRBV7-3 and TRBJ2-3, with TRBD1 as a possible D gene (5 bases). The CDR3 extends over 16 amino acids. Germline V lookup: CDR1 SGHTA, CDR2 FQGTGA. V was clipped by 5 bases and J by 2 bases, with 17 bases between them. This chain's CDR3 is CASSKGHGLNTDTQYF. CDR3 DNA sequence: TGTGCCAGCAGCAAAGGACACGGTCTAAACACAGATACGCAGTATTTT.

This clonotype was counted once. The J gene is TRBJ2-1, the V gene TRBV6-6; D unclear. Trimming shortened V by 5 bases and J by 7 bases, and 6 bases separated the two germline ends. Germline CDR1 MNHNY, CDR2 SVGAGI (reference sequence). The CDR3 totals 11 residues. The CDR3 DNA reads as TGTGCCAGCAGTGCCCCGAATGAGCAGTTCTTC. Its protein product is CASSAPNEQFF.

The chain employs TRBV28 and TRBJ2-2; D is perhaps TRBD2 (5 bases). Trimming removed 1 base at V and 4 bases at J, with 10 bases between. In germline, CDR1 is MDHEN, CDR2 SYDVKM. There are 15 residues in the CDR3. The CDR3 is CASSLLDFSTGELFF. The CDR3 DNA follows: TGTGCCAGCAGTTTATTGGACTTTTCCACCGGGGAGCTGTTTTTT.

About this clonotype itself: The junction departs from the called germline gene at one end, perhaps through a read error. The chain employs TRBV4-1 and TRBJ2-1, with D unclear. CDR1 MGHRA and CDR2 YSYEKL come from the germline V gene. The CDR3 length is 16 residues. CDR3 DNA sequence: TGTGCCAGCAGCCCCCATGAGGAGAGTATCGGCAATGAGCAGTTCTTC. This encodes CASSPHEESIGNEQFF.

This clonotype was found a few times. This chain links TRBV25-1 with TRBJ1-5; D not certain. The CDR3 is 15 amino acids. Deletions cut 0 bases from V and 0 bases from J, with 6 bases between. CDR1 MGHDK and CDR2 SYGVNS come from the germline V gene. DNA for the CDR3: TGTGCCAGCAGTGAATACAGGTATAGCAATCAGCCCCAGCATTTT. Its translation is CASSEYRYSNQPQHF.

V is TRBV4-1 and J is TRBJ2-3; D call uncertain. This CDR3 spans 15 amino acids. Germline V gene lookup returns CDR1 MGHRA and CDR2 YSYEKL. V shed 1 base and J shed 0 bases, with 8 bases lying between them. CDR3 bases: TGCGCCAGCAGCCAAGGAACTTCAAGCACAGATACGCAGTATTTT. Protein product: CASSQGTSSTDTQYF.

In this sample, this clonotype turned up a few times. The V and J genes are TRBV7-8 and TRBJ2-5; 9 bases map to TRBD2. The CDR3 totals 15 residues. The germline CDR1 and CDR2 sequences are SGHVS and FQNEAQ. V lost 4 bases and J lost 1; bases outside the gene matches: 4. CDR3 in amino acids: CASSSRREGQETQYF. The CDR3 nucleotides read TGTGCCAGCAGCTCAAGGCGGGAGGGCCAAGAGACCCAGTACTTC.

The rearrangement joins TRBV7-2 to TRBJ2-7, with 7 nucleotides matching TRBD2. Germline CDR1 SGHTA, CDR2 FQGNSA. V was pared by 3 bases and J by 2 bases, with 4 bases of the junction left unmatched. CDR3 length: 14 residues. The CDR3 DNA sequence: TGTGCCAGCAGCTTTTCCCGGGAGGCCTACGAGCAGTACGTC. Its translation: CASSFSREAYEQYV.

The genes are TRBV7-4 and TRBJ2-7; no clear D gene. This CDR3 has 13 residues. CDR1 is SGHVT and CDR2 is SQSDAQ in the germline V gene. V dropped 8 bases and J dropped 7 bases, with 18 bases sitting between them. Written as DNA, the CDR3 is TGTGCCAGCGTCAACTATCCGTGCACGGAGCAGTACGTC. Residues: CASVNYPCTEQYV.

The chain combines TRBV19 with TRBJ2-1, with 9 nucleotides matching TRBD2. The CDR3 has 16 amino acids. Trimming took 3 bases from V and 4 from J; bases not matched to a gene: 7. The germline CDR1 and CDR2 sequences are LNHDA and SQIVND (reference sequence). The CDR3 bases are TGTGCCAGTAGTATGGTTAGCGGGAGATCGTACAATGAGCAGTTCTTC. This codes for CASSMVSGRSYNEQFF.

The genes are TRBV7-9 and TRBJ2-1; D ambiguous. Germline CDR1 is SEHNR and CDR2 is FQNEAQ (reference sequence). The CDR3 totals 13 residues. The ends were cut back, 5 bases at V and 7 bases at J, with 12 bases in the middle. CDR3 amino acids: CASSLLRSNEQFF. CDR3 coding DNA: TGTGCCAGCAGCCTACTACGCTCGAATGAGCAGTTCTTC. Variable domain in full (rest from reference TRBV7-9 and TRBJ2-1): DTGVSQNPRHKITKRGQNVTFRCDPISEHNRLYWYRQTLGQGPEFLTYFQNEAQLEKSRLLSDRFSAERPKGSFSTLEIQRTEQGDSAMYLCASSLLRSNEQFFGPGTRLTVL.

This clonotype was detected only a few times. The chain joins TRBV19 to TRBJ1-2; 7 bases align to TRBD1. Germline values: CDR1 LNHDA, CDR2 SQIVND (reference sequence). The CDR3 sequence is 14 residues long. V trimming: 7 bases; J trimming: 8 bases; junction bases outside the gene matches: 13. DNA for the CDR3: TGTGCCAGTATTTCGCTGACAGGGAGCTTCGGCTACACCTTC. This translates into CASISLTGSFGYTF.

This clonotype appeared a single time. V and J are TRBV29-1 and TRBJ1-1; D is uncertain. V lost 7 bases and J 8 bases, leaving 11 bases between the germline ends. The germline gives CDR1 SQVTM, CDR2 ANQGSEA. The CDR3 covers 10 residues. The CDR3 sequence: CSAGLYEAFF. Here the CDR3 DNA reads TGCAGCGCCGGGTTATACGAAGCTTTCTTT.

This clonotype was seen many times. The chain recombines TRBV7-9 with TRBJ1-1, with D uncertain. The CDR3 sequence is 12 residues long. Between the trimmed V and J ends, which lost 1 base and 5 bases, there was a span of 5 bases. The germline V gene encodes CDR1 SEHNR and CDR2 FQNEAQ (reference sequence). Written as DNA, the CDR3 is TGTGCCAGCAGCTTAGTTTCGACTGAAGCTTTCTTT. The encoded protein is CASSLVSTEAFF.

This clonotype was found a few times. J is TRBJ1-2 and V is TRBV7-2; D is possibly TRBD1 (6 bases). Looked up from germline, CDR1 is SGHTA and CDR2 is FQGNSA. This CDR3 spans 14 amino acids. V lost 6 bases and J lost 3, with 14 bases in between. CDR3 bases: TGTGCCAGCAGTTGGACCAGGACAGACTATGGCTACACCTTC. Amino acid sequence: CASSWTRTDYGYTF.

This clonotype was observed a few times. The chain links TRBV6-1 to TRBJ2-1, with 8 bases fitting TRBD2. Per the germline V gene, CDR1 is MNHNS and CDR2 is SASEGT. The CDR3 has 14 amino acids. Unmatched junction bases numbered 4, after V lost 7 bases and J lost 2 bases. Written as DNA, the CDR3 is TGTGCCAGCACCACGGGACTAGCCTACAATGAGCAGTTCTTC. It specifies CASTTGLAYNEQFF.

At least ten counts were recorded for this clonotype. This rearrangement joins TRBV7-6 to TRBJ2-7; 8 bases match TRBD2. V lost 4 bases, J lost 6 bases, and 8 bases stayed unmatched. The germline CDR1 and CDR2 sequences are SGHVS and FNYEAQ. The CDR3 is made up of 14 amino acids. The CDR3 region is CASSSPSAGGEQYV. The CDR3 DNA reads as TGTGCCAGCAGCTCCCCGTCCGCGGGGGGCGAGCAGTACGTC.

This clonotype was picked up many times. The V call is TRBV7-8, the J call TRBJ1-1; D gene uncertain. The germline V gene encodes CDR1 SGHVS and CDR2 FQNEAQ. With 5 bases removed from V and 1 base from J, the gap between germline ends came to 14 bases. The CDR3 consists of 15 residues. The CDR3 here is CASSRQRLRNTEAFF. CDR3 nucleotide sequence: TGTGCCAGCAGCCGTCAACGGCTTAGGAACACTGAAGCTTTCTTT.

In this sample, this clonotype turned up a few times. The J gene is TRBJ1-2, the V gene TRBV11-1, with D perhaps TRBD1 (5 bases). Per germline, CDR1 SGHAT and CDR2 FQDESV (reference sequence). The V end lost 7 bases, the J end lost 4 bases, and 13 bases lay between the germline ends. The CDR3 runs 13 residues. CDR3 amino acids: CASNGGELYGYTF. CDR3 DNA sequence: TGTGCCAGCAATGGAGGGGAGCTCTATGGCTACACCTTC.

This chain joins TRBV12-3 or TRBV12-4 and TRBJ1-5, with D unresolved. The CDR3 sequence is 12 residues long. Trimming left V 7 bases short and J 5 bases short, with 9 bases between. CDR3 sequence (DNA): TGTGCCAGCACTGGTAGGGATCAGCCCCAGCATTTT. This codes for CASTGRDQPQHF.

This clonotype was detected a few times. This chain links TRBV25-1 with TRBJ2-3; a weak D match, TRBD2 (6 bases). The CDR3 runs 15 residues. V dropped 2 bases and J dropped 0 bases, with 9 bases sitting between them. Germline assignment: CDR1 MGHDK and CDR2 SYGVNS. CDR3 DNA sequence: TGTGCCAGCAGTGAACTAGCGAGGAGCACAGATACGCAGTATTTT. Protein: CASSELARSTDTQYF.

The genes are TRBV7-3 and TRBJ2-3; weak D call: TRBD2 (5 bases). The germline CDR1 and CDR2 sequences are SGHTA and FQGTGA. The CDR3 is 13 residues long. V lost 4 bases to trimming and J lost 2 bases, with 7 bases between them. CDR3 amino acids: CASSSDFTDTQYF. In DNA form, the CDR3 reads TGTGCCAGCAGCTCGGACTTCACAGATACGCAGTATTTT.